The 27 T cell receptor beta chains in this list originate from one sample, sequenced in a study of T cell responses to AZD1222 COVID-19 vaccine (dated by TCRdb to 2020 to 2023). Library method: the immunoSEQ multiplex PCR assay. In its TCRdb copy, this immuneACCESS table keeps in-frame sequences only and misses some clones. Where compared with another copy, unresolved V genes explain less than half of these, and the others have no known cause. The sample profile shows 90,000 to 110,000 clones; around nine tenths of them were found once. About 9.3% of the sample is in the top ten clones. The time point label corresponds to: baseline before first vaccination. Sequenced here: peripheral blood, sampled on day 0 of AZD1222 vaccination. The receptors shown here come from an adult in good health.

The gene calls are TRBV9 and TRBJ2-2; either TRBD1 or TRBD2 may fit D (6 bases each). This CDR3 contains 15 residues. Germline CDR1 reads SGDLS; CDR2 reads YYNGEE. V lost 4 bases, J lost 0 bases, and 10 bases lay in between. CDR3 protein: CASSLGGSNTGELFF. For the CDR3, the DNA is TGTGCCAGCAGCCTAGGGGGGTCGAACACCGGGGAGCTGTTTTTT.

CDR3 nucleotide sequence: TGTGCCAGCAGTCCCAGACTAGCGGGAGAGGCCGAGCAGTACTTC. This encodes CASSPRLAGEAEQYF. The chain recombines TRBV27 with TRBJ2-7, with TRBD2 matching 12 bases. The CDR3 runs to 15 residues. Germline lookup yields CDR1 MNHEY and CDR2 SMNVEV (reference sequence). V was pared by 5 bases and J by 6 bases, with 8 bases of the junction left unmatched.

The chain couples TRBV27 to TRBJ1-5; the D gene is possibly TRBD1 (5 bases). CDR3 size: 14 residues. The germline V gene encodes CDR1 MNHEY and CDR2 SMNVEV (reference sequence). V shed 4 bases and J shed 3 bases, with 10 bases lying between them. The CDR3 loop reads CASSYGGDNQPQHF. CDR3 DNA: TGTGCCAGCAGTTATGGAGGGGACAATCAGCCCCAGCATTTT.

The chain couples TRBV6-4 to TRBJ2-3; D unclear. The CDR3 is 15 amino acids. The V end was cut by 2 bases, the J end by 0 bases, with 9 bases between. CDR1 and CDR2 (germline): MRHNA, SNTAGT. CDR3 sequence reads: CASSDGASSTDTQYF. The CDR3 bases are TGTGCCAGCAGTGACGGAGCGAGCAGCACAGATACGCAGTATTTT.

This chain links TRBV3-1 (or the pseudogene TRBV3-2) with TRBJ2-7; no reliable D call. Germline CDR1 reads LGHDT; CDR2 reads YNNKEL (reference sequence). There are 17 residues in the CDR3. V shed 2 bases and J shed 2 bases, with 19 bases lying between them. The CDR3 DNA sequence: TGTGCCAGCAGCCAACCCGTGTATGGGCAAGGGCCCTACGAGCAGTACTTC. Encoded protein: CASSQPVYGQGPYEQYF.

The chain employs TRBV14 and TRBJ2-7; D is ambiguous. Germline-derived CDR1 and CDR2 are SGHDN and FVKESK. V gave up 0 bases and J gave up 2 bases, with 8 bases separating them. The CDR3 covers 14 residues. The CDR3 nucleotides read TGTGCCAGCAGCCAAGATAGGCATCCCTACGAGCAGTACTTC. Encoded protein: CASSQDRHPYEQYF.

This chain connects TRBV7-9 to TRBJ2-3; 7 bases agree with TRBD2. Trimming cost V 5 bases and J 3 bases; bases outside gene matches: 8. Per germline, CDR1 SEHNR and CDR2 FQNEAQ (reference sequence). This CDR3 is built from 15 residues. CDR3 coding DNA: TGTGCCAGCAGCCCCGGACTAGTTTATACAGATACGCAGTATTTT. It specifies CASSPGLVYTDTQYF.

This rearrangement joins TRBV12-3 or TRBV12-4 to TRBJ1-1; D call uncertain. Trimming cost V 3 bases and J 4 bases, with 6 bases left between them. CDR3 length equals 12 residues. For the CDR3, the DNA is TGTGCCAGCAGTTTGACGGCCACTGAAGCTTTCTTT. Translating it yields CASSLTATEAFF.

This clone was counted once. The chain is built from TRBV10-3 and TRBJ2-7; 14 bases are shared with TRBD2. The germline CDR1 and CDR2 sequences are ENHRY and SYGVKD. The CDR3 runs 15 residues. The V and J ends lost 3 bases and 6 bases, in that order; junction bases with no gene match: 4. CDR3 region: CAISESGLAGVEQYF. The CDR3 region has the DNA TGTGCCATCAGTGAATCGGGACTAGCGGGAGTCGAGCAGTACTTC.

V gene TRBV5-6 combines with J gene TRBJ1-3; D gene unclear. CDR3 length: 16 amino acids. V lost 4 bases to trimming and J lost 0 bases, with 14 bases between them. The V gene's germline CDR1 is SGHDT and CDR2 YYEEEE. CDR3 loop: CASSKTGLSSGNTIYF. The CDR3 nucleotides are TGTGCCAGCAGCAAAACCGGACTGAGCTCTGGAAACACCATATATTTT.

This rearrangement joins TRBV19 to TRBJ2-1; 8 bases are a match to TRBD2. The CDR3 extends over 16 amino acids. Germline loops: CDR1 LNHDA, CDR2 SQIVND (reference sequence). The junction had 6 bases not matched to a gene; V was cut back by 3 bases and J by 2 bases. This chain's CDR3 is CASSITAGGAYNEQFF. The CDR3 nucleotides are TGTGCCAGTAGTATCACCGCGGGAGGAGCCTACAATGAGCAGTTCTTC.

The chain links TRBV18 to TRBJ2-3; D uncertain. Germline V gene sequence: CDR1 KGHSH, CDR2 LQKENI. V lost 6 bases to trimming and J lost 5 bases, with 9 bases between them. The CDR3 contains 12 residues. Here the CDR3 DNA reads TGTGCCAGCTCGCGACTCCGAGATACGCAGTATTTT. This encodes CASSRLRDTQYF.

The V call is TRBV7-2, the J call TRBJ2-1; D possibly uses TRBD1 or TRBD2 (5 bases each). The V gene lost 7 bases and the J gene lost 2 bases, with 15 bases spanning the gap. CDR1 SGHTA and CDR2 FQGNSA come from the germline V gene. CDR3 size: 15 residues. The CDR3 DNA follows: TGTGCCAGCAAATTAAGGGACGCTACCTACAATGAGCAGTTCTTC. Its protein is CASKLRDATYNEQFF.

The V call is TRBV5-1, the J call TRBJ2-1; no definite D call. Germline V CDR1 and CDR2: SGHRS, YFSETQ. There are 13 residues in the CDR3. V dropped 2 bases and J dropped 3 bases, with 6 bases sitting between them. This chain's CDR3 is CASSFFSYNEQFF. The DNA for the CDR3 is TGCGCCAGCAGCTTTTTCAGCTACAATGAGCAGTTCTTC.

The V and J genes are TRBV28 and TRBJ1-5; possibly TRBD1 for D (6 bases). Looked up from germline, CDR1 is MDHEN and CDR2 is SYDVKM. This CDR3 is 13 amino acids long. V gave up 6 bases and J gave up 6 bases, with 12 bases separating them. The CDR3: CASRTGSSQPQHF. CDR3 DNA: TGTGCCAGCAGAACAGGGTCTAGTCAGCCCCAGCATTTT.

Only one count was recorded for this clone. V is TRBV6-5 and J is TRBJ2-1; D tentatively fits TRBD1 or TRBD2 (5 bases each). The CDR3 totals 15 residues. Germline V gene data show CDR1 as MNHEY and CDR2 as SVGAGI. The V end was cut by 5 bases, the J end by 2 bases, with 13 bases between. The CDR3 is CASSQNGAAYNEQFF. The CDR3, as DNA: TGTGCCAGCAGTCAGAACGGGGCAGCCTACAATGAGCAGTTCTTC.

This sequence joins TRBV7-9 and TRBJ2-7, with D tentatively TRBD1 (6 bases). V shed 7 bases and J shed 0 bases, with 16 bases lying between them. CDR3 length: 15 amino acids. The V gene's germline CDR1 is SEHNR and CDR2 FQNEAQ (reference sequence). The CDR3 nucleotides read TGTGCCAGCACCACCTCAGGGGCAGGCTCCTACGAGCAGTACTTC. Its protein product is CASTTSGAGSYEQYF.

This clone was seen only a few times. The V gene is TRBV15, the J gene TRBJ1-6; 9 bases match TRBD1. Germline V gene lookup returns CDR1 LNHNV and CDR2 YYDKDF (reference sequence). The CDR3 has 15 amino acids. Trimming cost V 5 bases and J 7 bases; bases outside gene matches: 6. CDR3: CATSPRTGENSPLHF. In DNA, the CDR3 is TGTGCCACCAGCCCACGGACAGGGGAGAATTCACCCCTCCACTTT.

The rearrangement joins TRBV7-3 to TRBJ2-2; D may be TRBD2 (5 bases). Germline V lookup: CDR1 SGHTA, CDR2 FQGTGA. V was cut by 2 bases and J by 6 bases, with 19 bases left in between. The CDR3 length is 17 residues. The chain's CDR3 is CASSLGGGSSQAGELFF. The DNA for the CDR3 is TGTGCCAGCAGCTTAGGTGGTGGGAGTAGTCAGGCCGGGGAGCTGTTTTTT.

The V gene is TRBV6-5, the J gene TRBJ2-2; D is unresolved. The length of the CDR3 is 13 residues. V was clipped by 4 bases and J by 5 bases, with 8 bases between them. Germline V gene lookup returns CDR1 MNHEY and CDR2 SVGAGI. The CDR3 nucleotides read TGTGCCAGCAGTTCGAAAGGTACCGGGGAGCTGTTTTTT. Its protein product is CASSSKGTGELFF.

V is TRBV5-1 and J is TRBJ1-5; a weak D match, TRBD1 (6 bases). Trimming left V 0 bases short and J 0 bases short, with 10 bases between. The germline gives CDR1 SGHRS, CDR2 YFSETQ. The CDR3 extends over 16 amino acids. The CDR3 DNA follows: TGCGCCAGCAGCTTGGGGGACACCAATAGCAATCAGCCCCAGCATTTT. It codes for CASSLGDTNSNQPQHF.

The rearrangement links TRBV27 to TRBJ2-3; D not resolved. Germline V gene lookup returns CDR1 MNHEY and CDR2 SMNVEV (reference sequence). V was pared by 2 bases and J by 0 bases, with 9 bases between. CDR3 length: 15 amino acids. The chain's CDR3 is CASSLRVPSTDTQYF. The CDR3 DNA sequence: TGTGCCAGCAGTTTAAGGGTTCCTAGCACAGATACGCAGTATTTT.

J is TRBJ1-5 and V is TRBV29-1, with a weak D call TRBD1 (5 bases). Germline CDR1 SQVTM, CDR2 ANQGSEA. Trimming shortened V by 5 bases and J by 2 bases, and 10 bases separated the two germline ends. The CDR3 covers 13 residues. The CDR3 sequence: CSVQGNGNQPQHF. DNA of the CDR3: TGCAGCGTTCAGGGAAATGGCAATCAGCCCCAGCATTTT.

The chain couples TRBV9 to TRBJ2-5, with D perhaps TRBD1 or TRBD2 (6 bases each). Germline CDR1 SGDLS, CDR2 YYNGEE. The CDR3 sequence is 16 residues long. The V end lost 0 bases, the J end lost 3 bases, and 15 bases lay between the germline ends. The CDR3 coding sequence is TGTGCCAGCAGCGTAGGGGGGCGGGACGGAGAAGAGACCCAGTACTTC. Translating it yields CASSVGGRDGEETQYF.

The chain links TRBV6-6 to TRBJ2-1, with TRBD1 identical over 9 bases. J was trimmed by 4 bases and V by 4 bases; bases with no gene match: 5. CDR1 and CDR2 (germline): MNHNY, SVGAGI (reference sequence). The CDR3 length is 15 residues. DNA of the CDR3: TGTGCCAGCAGTTTGACAGGGGGGGTTTACAATGAGCAGTTCTTC. As protein: CASSLTGGVYNEQFF.

The chain employs TRBV30 and TRBJ2-1; 8 bases align to TRBD1. Trimming at V came to 5 bases and at J to 4 bases, leaving 7 bases not matched to a gene. CDR1 is GTSNPN and CDR2 is SVGIG in the germline V gene (reference sequence). CDR3 length: 14 amino acids. CDR3 residues: CAWGAGQAYNEQFF. CDR3 coding DNA: TGTGCCTGGGGGGCGGGACAGGCGTACAATGAGCAGTTCTTC.

The chain employs TRBV5-1 and TRBJ1-1; no firm D call. CDR3 length: 13 amino acids. Germline assignment: CDR1 SGHRS and CDR2 YFSETQ. V was shortened by 1 base and J by 3 bases, with 7 bases between the two germline ends. The CDR3 here is CASSLIGYTEAFF. The CDR3 nucleotides read TGCGCCAGCAGCTTGATAGGATACACTGAAGCTTTCTTT.